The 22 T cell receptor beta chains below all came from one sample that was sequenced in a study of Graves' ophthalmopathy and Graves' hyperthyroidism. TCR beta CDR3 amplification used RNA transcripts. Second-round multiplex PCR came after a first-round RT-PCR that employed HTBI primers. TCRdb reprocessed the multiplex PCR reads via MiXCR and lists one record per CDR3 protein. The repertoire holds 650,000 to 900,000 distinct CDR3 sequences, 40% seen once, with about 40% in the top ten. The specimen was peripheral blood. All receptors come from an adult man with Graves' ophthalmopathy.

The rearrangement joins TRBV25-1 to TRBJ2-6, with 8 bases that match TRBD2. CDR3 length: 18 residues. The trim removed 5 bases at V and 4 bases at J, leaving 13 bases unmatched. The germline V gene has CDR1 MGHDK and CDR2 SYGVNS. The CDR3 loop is CASSYSWRGESGANVLTF. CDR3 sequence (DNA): TGTGCCAGCAGTTACAGTTGGCGGGGGGAGTCCGGGGCCAACGTCCTGACTTTC.

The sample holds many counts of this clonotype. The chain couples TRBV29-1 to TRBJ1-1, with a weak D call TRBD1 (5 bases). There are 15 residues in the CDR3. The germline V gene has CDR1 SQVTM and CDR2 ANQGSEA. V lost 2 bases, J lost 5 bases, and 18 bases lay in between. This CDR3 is CSVEKSVGGGTEAFF. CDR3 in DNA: TGCAGCGTTGAAAAAAGCGTCGGGGGTGGAACTGAAGCTTTCTTT.

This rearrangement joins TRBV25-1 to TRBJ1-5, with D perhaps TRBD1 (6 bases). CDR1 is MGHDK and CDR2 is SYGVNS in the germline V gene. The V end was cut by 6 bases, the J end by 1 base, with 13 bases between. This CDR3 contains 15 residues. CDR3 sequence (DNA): TGTGCCAGCAGCTCACCCGGGACAAGCAATCAGCCCCAGCATTTT. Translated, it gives CASSSPGTSNQPQHF.

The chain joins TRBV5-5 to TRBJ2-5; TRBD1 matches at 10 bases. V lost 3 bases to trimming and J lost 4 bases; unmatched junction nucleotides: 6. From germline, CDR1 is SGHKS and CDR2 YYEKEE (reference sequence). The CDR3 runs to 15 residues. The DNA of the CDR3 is TGTGCCAGCAGCTCCGACAGGGGGCGATCAGAGACCCAGTACTTC. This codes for CASSSDRGRSETQYF.

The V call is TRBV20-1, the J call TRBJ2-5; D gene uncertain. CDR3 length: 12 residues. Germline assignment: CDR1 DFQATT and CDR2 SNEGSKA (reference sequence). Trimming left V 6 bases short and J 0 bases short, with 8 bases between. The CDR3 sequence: CSASSNQETQYF. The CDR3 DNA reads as TGCAGTGCCAGCAGCAACCAAGAGACCCAGTACTTC.

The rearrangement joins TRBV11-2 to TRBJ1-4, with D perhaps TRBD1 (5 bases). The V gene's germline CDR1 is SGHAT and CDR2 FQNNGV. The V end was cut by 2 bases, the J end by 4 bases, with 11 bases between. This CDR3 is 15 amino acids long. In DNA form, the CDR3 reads TGTGCCAGCAGCTTACGGGGCAGGAATAATGAAAAACTGTTTTTT. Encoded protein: CASSLRGRNNEKLFF. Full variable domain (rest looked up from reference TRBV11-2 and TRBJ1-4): EAGVAQSPRYKIIEKRQSVAFWCNPISGHATLYWYQQILGQGPKLLIQFQNNGVVDDSQLPKDRFSAERLKGVDSTLKIQPAKLEDSAVYLCASSLRGRNNEKLFFGSGTQLSVL.

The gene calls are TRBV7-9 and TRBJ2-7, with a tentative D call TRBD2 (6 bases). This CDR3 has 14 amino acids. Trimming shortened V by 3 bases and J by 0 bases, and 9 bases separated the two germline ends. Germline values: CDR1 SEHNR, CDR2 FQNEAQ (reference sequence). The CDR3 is CASSFPGGSYEQYF. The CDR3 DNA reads TGTGCCAGCAGCTTCCCCGGGGGCTCCTACGAGCAGTACTTC.

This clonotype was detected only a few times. The CDR3 region is CASTISIHRTALGNTIYF. For the CDR3, the DNA is TGTGCCAGCACCATCTCCATCCATAGGACCGCTCTAGGAAACACCATATATTTT. V and J are TRBV7-9 and TRBJ1-3; D call uncertain. Trimming cost V 7 bases and J 4 bases, with 26 bases left between them. Germline CDR1 SEHNR, CDR2 FQNEAQ (reference sequence). CDR3 length equals 18 residues.

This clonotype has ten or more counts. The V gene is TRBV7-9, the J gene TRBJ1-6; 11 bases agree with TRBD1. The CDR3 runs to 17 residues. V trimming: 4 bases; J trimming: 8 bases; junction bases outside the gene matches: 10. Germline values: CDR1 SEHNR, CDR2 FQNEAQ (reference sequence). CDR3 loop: CASSYGTGGIGDSPLHF. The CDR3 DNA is TGTGCCAGCAGCTATGGGACAGGGGGGATAGGCGATTCACCCCTCCACTTT.

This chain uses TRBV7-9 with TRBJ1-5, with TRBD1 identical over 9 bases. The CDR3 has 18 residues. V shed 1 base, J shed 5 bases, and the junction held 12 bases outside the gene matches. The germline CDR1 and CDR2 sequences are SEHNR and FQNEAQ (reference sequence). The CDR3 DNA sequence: TGTGCCAGCAGCTTAGGATCAGTGTGGGACAGGGACGATCAGCCCCAGCATTTT. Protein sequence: CASSLGSVWDRDDQPQHF.

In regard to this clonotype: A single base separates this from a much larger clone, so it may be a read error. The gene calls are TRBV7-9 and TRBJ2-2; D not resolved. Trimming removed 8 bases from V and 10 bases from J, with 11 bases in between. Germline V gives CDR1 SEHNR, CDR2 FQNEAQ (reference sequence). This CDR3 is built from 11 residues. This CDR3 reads CASGPQMELFF. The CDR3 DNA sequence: TGTGCCAGCGGCCCCCAAATGGAGCTGTTTTTT.

CDR3 sequence: CSVDGGGGDDEQFF. DNA of the CDR3: TGCAGCGTTGATGGGGGGGGCGGGGATGATGAGCAGTTCTTC. The rearrangement uses TRBV29-1 and TRBJ2-1; TRBD2 might be the D (7 bases). V gave up 3 bases and J gave up 8 bases, with 17 bases separating them. The CDR3 runs 14 residues. Germline V gene lookup returns CDR1 SQVTM and CDR2 ANQGSEA.

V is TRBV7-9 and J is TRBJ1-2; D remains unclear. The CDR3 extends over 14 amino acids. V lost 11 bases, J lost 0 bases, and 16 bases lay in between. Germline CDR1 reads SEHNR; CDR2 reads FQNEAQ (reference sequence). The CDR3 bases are TGTGCCTGGAGTGCCGCGGGAACTAACTATGGCTACACCTTC. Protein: CAWSAAGTNYGYTF.

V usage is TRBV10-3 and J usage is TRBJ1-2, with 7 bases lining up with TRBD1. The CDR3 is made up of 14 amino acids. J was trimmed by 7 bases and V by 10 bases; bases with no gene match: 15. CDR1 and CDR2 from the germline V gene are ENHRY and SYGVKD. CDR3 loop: CASSLGDRESGYTF. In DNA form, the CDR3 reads TGTGCCAGCAGCTTGGGCGACAGGGAGAGTGGCTACACCTTC.

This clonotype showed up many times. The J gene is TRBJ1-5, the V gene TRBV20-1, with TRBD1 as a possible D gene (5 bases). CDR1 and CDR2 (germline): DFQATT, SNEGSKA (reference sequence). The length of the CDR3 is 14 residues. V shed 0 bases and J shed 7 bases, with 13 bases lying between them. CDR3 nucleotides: TGCAGTGCTAGAGATCCGAGGGGAAAACAGCCCCAGCATTTT. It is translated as CSARDPRGKQPQHF.

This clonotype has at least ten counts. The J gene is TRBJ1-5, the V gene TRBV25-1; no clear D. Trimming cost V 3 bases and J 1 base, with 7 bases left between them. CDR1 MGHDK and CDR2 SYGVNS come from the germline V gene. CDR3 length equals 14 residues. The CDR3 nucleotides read TGTGCCAGCAGTGATGTCTACAGCAATCAGCCCCAGCATTTT. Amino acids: CASSDVYSNQPQHF. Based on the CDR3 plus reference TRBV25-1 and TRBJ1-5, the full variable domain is EADIYQTPRYLVIGTGKKITLECSQTMGHDKMYWYQQDPGMELHLIHYSYGVNSTEKGDLSSESTVSRIRTEHFPLTLESARPSHTSQYLCASSDVYSNQPQHFGDGTRLSIL.

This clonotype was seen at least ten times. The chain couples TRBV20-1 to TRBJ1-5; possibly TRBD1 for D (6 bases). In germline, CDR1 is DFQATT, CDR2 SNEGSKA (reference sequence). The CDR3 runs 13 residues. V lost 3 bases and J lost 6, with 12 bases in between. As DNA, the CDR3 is TGCAGTGCTAGTCCGGGGGGCGGTCAGCCCCAGCATTTT. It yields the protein CSASPGGGQPQHF.

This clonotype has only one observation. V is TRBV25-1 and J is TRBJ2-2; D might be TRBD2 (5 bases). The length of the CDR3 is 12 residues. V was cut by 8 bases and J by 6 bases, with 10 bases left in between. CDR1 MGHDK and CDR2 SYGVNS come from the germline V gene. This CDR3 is CASLAKAGELFF. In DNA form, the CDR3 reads TGTGCCAGCTTAGCGAAGGCCGGGGAGCTGTTTTTT. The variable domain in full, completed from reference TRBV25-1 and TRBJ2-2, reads EADIYQTPRYLVIGTGKKITLECSQTMGHDKMYWYQQDPGMELHLIHYSYGVNSTEKGDLSSESTVSRIRTEHFPLTLESARPSHTSQYLCASLAKAGELFFGEGSRLTVL.

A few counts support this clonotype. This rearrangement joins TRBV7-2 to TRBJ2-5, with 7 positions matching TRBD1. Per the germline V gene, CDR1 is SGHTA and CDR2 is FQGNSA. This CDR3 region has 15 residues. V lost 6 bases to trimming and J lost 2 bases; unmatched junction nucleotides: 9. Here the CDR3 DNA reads TGTGCCAGCAGACCAGCCGACAGGGAACAAGAGACCCAGTACTTC. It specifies CASRPADREQETQYF.

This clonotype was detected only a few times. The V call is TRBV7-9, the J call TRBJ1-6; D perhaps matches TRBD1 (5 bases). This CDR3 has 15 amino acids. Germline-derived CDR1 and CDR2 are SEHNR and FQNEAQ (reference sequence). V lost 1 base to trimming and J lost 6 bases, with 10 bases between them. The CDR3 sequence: CASSLGGRVNSPLHF. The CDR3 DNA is TGTGCCAGCAGCTTAGGAGGCAGGGTTAATTCACCCCTCCACTTT.

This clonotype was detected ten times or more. The CDR3 DNA reads as TGTGCCAGCAGCTTAGACAGCCTAGAGGAGACCCAGTACTTC. It encodes CASSLDSLEETQYF. This chain joins TRBV7-2 and TRBJ2-5; D is unresolved. V lost 1 base and J 5 bases, leaving 11 bases between the germline ends. The CDR3 has 14 amino acids. CDR1 and CDR2 (germline): SGHTA, FQGNSA.

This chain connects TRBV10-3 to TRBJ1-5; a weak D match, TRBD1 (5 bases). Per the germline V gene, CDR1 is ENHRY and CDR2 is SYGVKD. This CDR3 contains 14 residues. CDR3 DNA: TGTACCAGCAGGGAGAGCTTAGGTATACAGCCCCAGCATTTT. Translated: CTSRESLGIQPQHF.